This T cell receptor beta chain was obtained from a study of cytomegalovirus exposure and HLA in healthy donors. TCRdb's copy holds only in-frame clones and misses some; the assay was immunoSEQ multiplex PCR. The repertoire holds approximately 88,000 clones, around 96% seen once, with 1.3% in the top ten. CDR3 length: 15 residues. CDR1 is MNHNS and CDR2 is SASEGT in the germline V gene. Unmatched junction bases numbered 4, after V lost 4 bases and J lost 5 bases. V is TRBV6-1 and J is TRBJ2-1; 11 nucleotides align to TRBD2. Sample: PBMCs. The TCR comes from a woman aged 18 to 35 in good health and CMV-seronegative. This CDR3 reads CASSAGLAGNNEQFF. The DNA of the CDR3 is TGTGCCAGCAGTGCCGGACTAGCGGGCAACAATGAGCAGTTCTTC.